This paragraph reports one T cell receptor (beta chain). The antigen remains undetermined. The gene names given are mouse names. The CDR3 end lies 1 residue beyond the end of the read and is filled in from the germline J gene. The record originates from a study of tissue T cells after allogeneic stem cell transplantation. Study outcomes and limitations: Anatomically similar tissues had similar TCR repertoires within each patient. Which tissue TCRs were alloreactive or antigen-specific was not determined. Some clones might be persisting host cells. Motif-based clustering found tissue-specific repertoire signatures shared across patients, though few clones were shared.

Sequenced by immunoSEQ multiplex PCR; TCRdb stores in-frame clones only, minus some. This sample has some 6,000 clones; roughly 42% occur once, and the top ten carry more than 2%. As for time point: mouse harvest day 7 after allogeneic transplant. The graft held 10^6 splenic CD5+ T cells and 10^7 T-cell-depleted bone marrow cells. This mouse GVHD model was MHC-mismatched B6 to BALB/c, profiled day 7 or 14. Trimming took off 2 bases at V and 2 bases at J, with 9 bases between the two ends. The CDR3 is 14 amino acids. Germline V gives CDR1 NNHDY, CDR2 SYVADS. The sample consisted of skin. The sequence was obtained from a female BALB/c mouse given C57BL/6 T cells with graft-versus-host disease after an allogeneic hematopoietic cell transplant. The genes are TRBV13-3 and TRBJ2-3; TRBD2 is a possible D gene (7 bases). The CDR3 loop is CASSEWGAAETLYF. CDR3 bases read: TGTGCCAGCAGTGAATGGGGGGCTGCAGAAACGCTGTAT.